This T cell receptor (beta chain) was captured in a study of cytomegalovirus exposure and HLA in healthy donors. Points from the study as a whole: As a later analysis showed, a missense DCLRE1C variant was linked to trimming of TCR beta V- and J-genes. In a later analysis, most CMV-associated TCR beta chains appeared HLA-restricted.

PCR used 60 Vbeta primers and 13 Jbeta primers. Assay: immunoSEQ multiplex PCR; the TCRdb copy retains only in-frame clones and omits some. Among about 150,000 clones listed, less than 65% were seen once. As to this clone: The target antigen is unknown.

Sequencing input: PBMCs. The receptor comes from a woman aged 30 to 39 in good health and CMV-seropositive.

CDR3: CASGTSGNEQYF. The CDR3, as DNA: TGCGCCAGCGGAACTAGCGGGAACGAGCAGTACTTC. The chain is built from TRBV10-1 and TRBJ2-7, with 10 bases fitting TRBD2. V lost 8 bases, J lost 5 bases, and 3 bases stayed unmatched. CDR3 length: 12 residues. CDR1 WNHNN and CDR2 SYGVQD come from the germline V gene (reference sequence).